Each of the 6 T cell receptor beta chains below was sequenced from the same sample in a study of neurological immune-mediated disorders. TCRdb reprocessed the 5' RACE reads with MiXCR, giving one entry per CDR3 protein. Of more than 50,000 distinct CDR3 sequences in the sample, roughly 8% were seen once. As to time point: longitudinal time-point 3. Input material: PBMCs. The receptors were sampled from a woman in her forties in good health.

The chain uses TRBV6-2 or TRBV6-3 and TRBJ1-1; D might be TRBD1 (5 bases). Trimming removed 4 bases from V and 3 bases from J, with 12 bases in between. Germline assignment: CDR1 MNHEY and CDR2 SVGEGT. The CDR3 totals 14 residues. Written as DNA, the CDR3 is TGTGCCAGCAGTTGGAGGGCCAGGGACACTGAAGCTTTCTTT. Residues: CASSWRARDTEAFF.

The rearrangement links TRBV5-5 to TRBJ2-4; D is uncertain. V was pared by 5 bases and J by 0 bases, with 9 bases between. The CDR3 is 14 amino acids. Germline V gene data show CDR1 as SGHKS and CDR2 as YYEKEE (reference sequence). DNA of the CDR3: TGTGCCAGCAGTGCCGTTCTAGCCAAAAACATTCAGTACTTC. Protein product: CASSAVLAKNIQYF.

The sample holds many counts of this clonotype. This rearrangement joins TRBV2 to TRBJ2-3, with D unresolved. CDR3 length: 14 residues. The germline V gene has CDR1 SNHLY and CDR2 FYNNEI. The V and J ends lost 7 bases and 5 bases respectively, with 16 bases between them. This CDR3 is CASIGPYPLDTQYF. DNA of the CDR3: TGTGCCAGCATCGGGCCTTATCCCTTAGATACGCAGTATTTT.

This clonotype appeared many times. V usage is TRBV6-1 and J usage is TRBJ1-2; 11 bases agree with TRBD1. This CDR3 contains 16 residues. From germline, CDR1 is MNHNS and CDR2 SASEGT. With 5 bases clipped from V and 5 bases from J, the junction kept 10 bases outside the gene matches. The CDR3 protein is CASSPLPGTGGYGYTF. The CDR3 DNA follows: TGTGCCAGCAGTCCCCTTCCCGGGACAGGGGGGTATGGCTACACCTTC.

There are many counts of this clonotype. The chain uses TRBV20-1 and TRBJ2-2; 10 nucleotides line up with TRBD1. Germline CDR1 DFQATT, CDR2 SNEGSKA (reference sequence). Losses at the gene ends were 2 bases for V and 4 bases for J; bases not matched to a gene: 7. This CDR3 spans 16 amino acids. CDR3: CSARTAGQGSTGELFF. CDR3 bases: TGCAGTGCTAGAACGGCGGGACAGGGGTCCACCGGGGAGCTGTTTTTT.

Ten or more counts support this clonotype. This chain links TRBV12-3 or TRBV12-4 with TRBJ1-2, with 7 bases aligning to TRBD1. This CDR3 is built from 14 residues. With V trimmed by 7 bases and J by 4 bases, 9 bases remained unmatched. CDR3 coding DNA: TGTGCCAGCACCGCCCCGGACAGGCCCTATGGCTACACCTTC. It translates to CASTAPDRPYGYTF.